Shown below are 20 T cell receptor beta chains from a single sample sequenced in a study of T cell responses to AZD1222 COVID-19 vaccine. Clones were sequenced by immunoSEQ multiplex PCR, and TCRdb holds only the in-frame ones, with some missing. The sample includes 100,000 to 150,000 clones, roughly 90% of them seen just once. Sequenced material: peripheral blood, taken 28 days after the second AZD1222 dose. Receptor source: an adult who received the AZD1222 COVID-19 vaccine.

The V gene is TRBV27, the J gene TRBJ2-2, with unresolved D. The CDR3 has 16 residues. Trimming stripped 7 bases from V and 1 base from J, with 16 bases between. Germline V lookup: CDR1 MNHEY, CDR2 SMNVEV (reference sequence). The DNA for the CDR3 is TGTGCCAGCACCACGACACCGACGCTGAACACCGGGGAGCTGTTTTTT. This encodes CASTTTPTLNTGELFF.

This rearrangement joins TRBV5-1 to TRBJ2-1, with D perhaps matching TRBD2 (5 bases). V shed 3 bases and J shed 7 bases, with 17 bases lying between them. The CDR3 totals 15 residues. Germline V gene data show CDR1 as SGHRS and CDR2 as YFSETQ. The CDR3 loop is CASSSMEVIINEQFF. The CDR3 nucleotides are TGCGCCAGCAGCTCGATGGAGGTAATAATAAATGAGCAGTTCTTC.

The V call is TRBV20-1, the J call TRBJ1-6; perhaps TRBD1 as D (5 bases). Trimming took off 3 bases at V and 8 bases at J, with 17 bases between the two ends. The germline gives CDR1 DFQATT, CDR2 SNEGSKA (reference sequence). CDR3 size: 15 residues. In DNA, the CDR3 is TGCAGTGCTAGTCTTTCCAGGGTGTTCGATTCACCCCTCCACTTT. Protein product: CSASLSRVFDSPLHF.

The rearrangement joins TRBV2 to TRBJ2-3, with TRBD2 matching 7 bases. Germline CDR1 is SNHLY and CDR2 is FYNNEI. The CDR3 is 15 amino acids. V lost 2 bases, J lost 0 bases, and 2 bases stayed unmatched. CDR3 residues: CASSESGVSTDTQYF. The CDR3 coding sequence is TGTGCCAGCAGTGAAAGCGGGGTTAGCACAGATACGCAGTATTTT. The variable domain in full, completed from reference TRBV2 and TRBJ2-3, reads EPEVTQTPSHQVTQMGQEVILRCVPISNHLYFYWYRQILGQKVEFLVSFYNNEISEKSEIFDDQFSVERPDGSNFTLKIRSTKLEDSAMYFCASSESGVSTDTQYFGPGTRLTVL.

The J gene is TRBJ2-1, the V gene TRBV5-1; 8 nucleotides align to TRBD2. The V segment lost 4 bases and the J segment 6 bases; nucleotides outside the gene matches: 15. The CDR3 runs 17 residues. Per germline, CDR1 SGHRS and CDR2 YFSETQ. This CDR3 reads CASSKGLVGAPGNEQFF. The CDR3 coding sequence is TGCGCCAGCAGCAAGGGACTAGTGGGAGCCCCCGGCAATGAGCAGTTCTTC.

The CDR3 spells CASSPGRGSYNEQFF. The CDR3 coding sequence is TGCGCCAGCAGCCCGGGACGGGGCTCCTACAATGAGCAGTTCTTC. This chain links TRBV5-1 with TRBJ2-1; D tentatively fits TRBD1 or TRBD2 (5 bases each). Trimming took off 4 bases at V and 0 bases at J, with 11 bases between the two ends. The germline V gene has CDR1 SGHRS and CDR2 YFSETQ. The CDR3 sequence is 15 residues long.

The chain recombines TRBV6-5 with TRBJ1-2; tentatively, D is TRBD1 (6 bases). Looked up from germline, CDR1 is MNHEY and CDR2 is SVGAGI. The length of the CDR3 is 14 residues. V was pared by 6 bases and J by 6 bases, with 17 bases between. The CDR3 bases are TGTGCCAGCAGGCAAGACACAGGGAGGGATGGCTACACCTTC. Translating gives CASRQDTGRDGYTF.

This chain joins TRBV19 and TRBJ2-1; no firm D call. Trimming pared 3 bases from V and 0 bases from J, leaving 9 bases between. This CDR3 has 15 amino acids. In germline, CDR1 is LNHDA, CDR2 SQIVND (reference sequence). The CDR3 DNA follows: TGTGCCAGTAGTATCCTAGGGAACTCCTACAATGAGCAGTTCTTC. Translation: CASSILGNSYNEQFF.

The chain uses TRBV7-8 and TRBJ1-6; D possibly corresponds to TRBD1 (6 bases). CDR1 and CDR2 (germline): SGHVS, FQNEAQ. The CDR3 sequence is 17 residues long. Trimming stripped 2 bases from V and 10 bases from J, with 21 bases between. The CDR3 coding sequence is TGTGCCAGCAGCTTATTCTATCAGGGGCGGAAGAAATCACCCCTCCACTTT. It yields the protein CASSLFYQGRKKSPLHF.

The chain links TRBV24-1 to TRBJ1-5; 7 nucleotides line up with TRBD1. The V gene end was trimmed by 4 bases and the J gene end by 0 bases; junction bases not matched to a gene: 8. Looked up from germline, CDR1 is KGHDR and CDR2 is SFDVKD. CDR3 size: 17 residues. This chain's CDR3 is CATSDTGTEDSNQPQHF. The CDR3 DNA is TGTGCCACCAGTGACACGGGGACAGAAGATAGCAATCAGCCCCAGCATTTT.

As to this clone: The sample has other DNA sequences that encode this CDR3 too. The V gene is TRBV18, the J gene TRBJ2-3; no clear D. V was trimmed by 0 bases and J by 3 bases, leaving 1 base between them. CDR1 and CDR2 (germline): KGHSH, LQKENI. CDR3 length equals 12 residues. This CDR3 is CASSPPTDTQYF. DNA for the CDR3: TGTGCCAGCTCACCACCGACAGATACGCAGTATTTT.

The V call is TRBV28, the J call TRBJ2-5; the D gene is possibly TRBD2 (7 bases). CDR1 is MDHEN, CDR2 SYDVKM, per germline. The ends were cut back, 8 bases at V and 1 base at J, with 23 bases in the middle. There are 17 residues in the CDR3. CDR3 residues: CASLRQVAGGSQETQYF. The DNA of the CDR3 is TGTGCCAGCCTTCGACAGGTAGCTGGCGGGAGCCAAGAGACCCAGTACTTC.

The V call is TRBV11-2, the J call TRBJ2-7, with 9 bases aligning to TRBD1. Per germline, CDR1 SGHAT and CDR2 FQNNGV. This CDR3 contains 16 residues. With V trimmed by 4 bases and J by 4 bases, 11 bases remained unmatched. The CDR3 nucleotides read TGTGCCAGCAGCTCCAACCCGGGGACAGGGATGTACGAGCAGTACTTC. Translation gives CASSSNPGTGMYEQYF. The full variable domain, in which reference TRBV11-2 and TRBJ2-7 provide the parts outside the CDR3, is EAGVAQSPRYKIIEKRQSVAFWCNPISGHATLYWYQQILGQGPKLLIQFQNNGVVDDSQLPKDRFSAERLKGVDSTLKIQPAKLEDSAVYLCASSSNPGTGMYEQYFGPGTRLTVT.

The gene calls are TRBV15 and TRBJ2-5; D unclear. Germline CDR1 is LNHNV and CDR2 is YYDKDF (reference sequence). The CDR3 has 16 residues. V was shortened by 2 bases and J by 0 bases, with 13 bases between the two germline ends. CDR3 in amino acids: CATSRHSRANQETQYF. The DNA for the CDR3 is TGTGCCACCAGCAGACATAGCCGGGCCAACCAAGAGACCCAGTACTTC. The full variable domain, in which reference TRBV15 and TRBJ2-5 provide the parts outside the CDR3, is DAMVIQNPRYQVTQFGKPVTLSCSQTLNHNVMYWYQQKSSQAPKLLFHYYDKDFNNEADTPDNFQSRRPNTSFCFLDIRSPGLGDTAMYLCATSRHSRANQETQYFGPGTRLLVL.

The chain recombines TRBV11-2 with TRBJ1-4, with D maybe TRBD1 (6 bases). CDR1 and CDR2 (germline): SGHAT, FQNNGV. The CDR3 extends over 15 amino acids. V shed 5 bases and J shed 2 bases, with 12 bases lying between them. The CDR3 nucleotides are TGTGCCAGCAGCATCCAGGGGCGCACTAATGAAAAACTGTTTTTT. Its translation is CASSIQGRTNEKLFF.

This chain joins TRBV19 and TRBJ1-1, with no clear D. The CDR3 loop spans 16 amino acids. CDR1 is LNHDA and CDR2 is SQIVND in the germline V gene (reference sequence). Trimming cost V 1 base and J 1 base, with 13 bases left between them. The CDR3 protein is CASSIARSLRNTEAFF. The CDR3 bases are TGTGCCAGTAGTATAGCCCGGTCCCTGCGGAACACTGAAGCTTTCTTT.

This rearrangement joins TRBV27 to TRBJ2-7, with D possibly matching TRBD1 (6 bases). Germline V gene sequence: CDR1 MNHEY, CDR2 SMNVEV (reference sequence). V was clipped by 5 bases and J by 2 bases, with 13 bases between them. The CDR3 covers 14 residues. CDR3 sequence: CASSPGTRAYEQYF. The CDR3 coding sequence is TGTGCCAGCAGTCCCGGGACACGAGCCTACGAGCAGTACTTC.

The V gene is TRBV6-5, the J gene TRBJ2-4, with 7 bases lining up with TRBD1. The CDR3 consists of 15 residues. Trimming at V came to 8 bases and at J to 0 bases, leaving 7 bases not matched to a gene. The germline V gene encodes CDR1 MNHEY and CDR2 SVGAGI. CDR3 sequence: CASAKGATAKNIQYF. Written as DNA, the CDR3 is TGTGCCAGCGCTAAGGGGGCAACAGCCAAAAACATTCAGTACTTC.

The rearrangement uses TRBV3-1 (or the pseudogene TRBV3-2) and TRBJ2-7; maybe TRBD1 (5 bases). The CDR3 totals 15 residues. V was pared by 0 bases and J by 2 bases, with 11 bases between. Germline V CDR1 and CDR2: LGHDT, YNNKEL (reference sequence). CDR3 in DNA: TGTGCCAGCAGCCAAGATCTGGCAGGGACCTACGAGCAGTACTTC. This encodes CASSQDLAGTYEQYF.

The chain couples TRBV5-8 to TRBJ1-2; no firm D call. The CDR3 runs 15 residues. V was pared by 0 bases and J by 5 bases, with 14 bases between. Germline V gene sequence: CDR1 SGHTS, CDR2 YDEGEE. CDR3 sequence reads: CASSLGIIRLYGYTF. CDR3 nucleotide sequence: TGTGCCAGCAGCTTGGGGATTATTCGGTTGTATGGCTACACCTTC.